This TCR beta chain was profiled in a study of T cell responses to AZD1222 COVID-19 vaccine. Clones were read by immunoSEQ multiplex PCR, and TCRdb kept only the in-frame ones, dropping some. The table includes roughly 120,000 clones, 80% to 90% detected once. CDR3 length: 14 amino acids. Germline CDR1 reads MNHEY; CDR2 reads SMNVEV (reference sequence). V was cut by 6 bases and J by 3 bases, with 12 bases left in between. The table lists this clone with a few counts. The antigen is not known. Study observations and caveats: Spike was spanned by vaccine-associated CD4 TCRs, with dominance at 160-218 and 743-854. A mostly white British donor set with more females was recruited, and clonal diversity was possibly underestimated. At baseline, seropositivity was found in only five or six AZD1222 recipients.

Specimen: peripheral blood, collected on day 0 of AZD1222 vaccination. This receptor was identified in an adult in good health. The rearrangement links TRBV27 to TRBJ1-5; TRBD1 is a possible D gene (6 bases). The CDR3 region has the DNA TGTGCCAGCAGGCGACAGGATAACAATCAGCCCCAGCATTTT. This encodes CASRRQDNNQPQHF.